The 27 T cell receptor beta chains given below trace back to one sample, sequenced in a study of T cells in Graves' hyperthyroidism and ophthalmopathy (dated by TCRdb to the late 2010s). The method behind the library was multiplex PCR. The data were produced on an Illumina HiSeq 2000. The TCR beta CDR3 regions were amplified from the RNA transcripts. A first-round RT-PCR of the TCR CDR3 used the HTBI primer set with the Qiagen OneStep RT-PCR kit. TCRdb cleaned the public reads at Q25 with fastp, built clones with MiXCR and kept in-frame beta chains. Each entry is one CDR3 protein sequence, shown with its most common DNA and genes. Across this sample there are 300,000 to 400,000 distinct CDR3 sequences, with around a fifth seen only once. Clones ranked in the top ten supply over 45% of the sample. Input material: blood. The receptors were gathered from a woman aged 45-65 years with Graves' hyperthyroidism.

This clonotype was detected only a few times. Its ends do not fully match the called genes, so a read error is possible. The chain couples TRBV20-1 to TRBJ1-6, with D possibly TRBD1 on 6 matching bases. Germline V gene data show CDR1 as DFQATT and CDR2 as SNEGSKA (reference sequence). This CDR3 is built from 16 residues. CDR3 in DNA: TGCAGTGCTGGAGAACAGGGATCCCCCTATAATTCACCCCTCCACTTT. Translation gives CSAGEQGSPYNSPLHF.

This clonotype has at least ten counts. The chain is built from TRBV7-8 and TRBJ2-7, with D perhaps being TRBD1 or TRBD2 (5 bases each). The ends were cut back, 6 bases at V and 0 bases at J, with 9 bases in the middle. The CDR3 contains 13 residues. The V gene's germline CDR1 is SGHVS and CDR2 FQNEAQ. CDR3 sequence (DNA): TGTGCCAGCAGGAGGGGCATCTCCTACGAGCAGTACTTC. This translates into CASRRGISYEQYF. The variable domain in full, completed from reference TRBV7-8 and TRBJ2-7, reads GAGVSQSPRYKVAKRGQDVALRCDPISGHVSLFWYQQALGQGPEFLTYFQNEAQLDKSGLPSDRFFAERPEGSVSTLKIQRTQQEDSAVYLCASRRGISYEQYFGPGTRLTVT.

V is TRBV6-1 and J is TRBJ2-7; no firm D call. The germline CDR1 and CDR2 sequences are MNHNS and SASEGT. Deletions cut 3 bases from V and 4 bases from J, with 4 bases between. The CDR3 length is 11 residues. Here the CDR3 DNA reads TGTGCCAGCAGTGACGGTTACGAGCAGTACTTC. Protein product: CASSDGYEQYF.

The genes are TRBV10-3 and TRBJ1-1; D uncertain. Trimming removed 10 bases from V and 0 bases from J, with 12 bases in between. The CDR3 contains 13 residues. Germline V gene lookup returns CDR1 ENHRY and CDR2 SYGVKD. The CDR3 spells CANRPDMNTEAFF. As DNA, the CDR3 is TGTGCCAACCGGCCCGACATGAACACTGAAGCTTTCTTT.

This clonotype was observed many times. The V call is TRBV20-1, the J call TRBJ1-6, with D tentatively TRBD1 (6 bases). The CDR3 consists of 16 residues. With 0 bases removed from V and 7 bases from J, the gap between germline ends came to 16 bases. Germline CDR1 and CDR2: DFQATT and SNEGSKA (reference sequence). CDR3 residues: CSARDMGAGRNSPLHF. CDR3 DNA sequence: TGCAGTGCTAGAGATATGGGGGCAGGGAGGAATTCACCCCTCCACTTT.

At least ten counts were recorded for this clonotype. The rearrangement joins TRBV5-1 to TRBJ2-1; D possibly uses TRBD1 or TRBD2 (6 bases each). V dropped 8 bases and J dropped 10 bases, with 13 bases sitting between them. The CDR3 consists of 11 residues. Per germline, CDR1 SGHRS and CDR2 YFSETQ. The chain's CDR3 is CASSAGQEQFF. CDR3 DNA: TGCGCCAGTAGCGCGGGACAAGAGCAGTTCTTC.

This clonotype was observed at least ten times. V is TRBV7-9 and J is TRBJ2-7, with 11 nucleotides matching TRBD2. The CDR3 is 19 residues long. The germline V gene has CDR1 SEHNR and CDR2 FQNEAQ (reference sequence). V gave up 2 bases and J gave up 5 bases; unmatched junction bases: 17. The CDR3 spells CASSLIVLTPGLAVDEQYF. DNA of the CDR3: TGTGCCAGCAGCTTAATCGTATTAACACCGGGACTAGCGGTTGACGAGCAGTACTTC.

This clonotype was seen repeatedly, ten times or more. The V call is TRBV11-3, the J call TRBJ2-5; 8 bases align to TRBD2. V trimming: 5 bases; J trimming: 5 bases; junction bases outside the gene matches: 10. Germline V gene lookup returns CDR1 SGHNT and CDR2 YENEEA. This CDR3 has 15 residues. The CDR3 region is CASSTISGGGETQYF. The CDR3 nucleotides are TGTGCCAGCAGCACCATCAGCGGGGGCGGGGAGACCCAGTACTTC.

In this sample, this clonotype turned up a few times. The V and J genes are TRBV9 and TRBJ2-3, with 7 bases that match TRBD2. V shed 4 bases, J shed 4 bases, and the junction held 12 bases outside the gene matches. This CDR3 is built from 16 residues. Germline CDR1 reads SGDLS; CDR2 reads YYNGEE. This CDR3 reads CASSTGGAGLADTQYF. CDR3 DNA sequence: TGTGCCAGCAGCACCGGCGGAGCGGGATTGGCAGATACGCAGTATTTT. Together with reference TRBV9 and TRBJ2-3, the CDR3 gives the full variable domain: DSGVTQTPKHLITATGQRVTLRCSPRSGDLSVYWYQQSLDQGLQFLIQYYNGEERAKGNILERFSAQQFPDLHSELNLSSLELGDSALYFCASSTGGAGLADTQYFGPGTRLTVL.

This clonotype appeared many times. The chain is built from TRBV28 and TRBJ2-3; D possibly corresponds to TRBD1 (6 bases). In germline, CDR1 is MDHEN, CDR2 SYDVKM. The CDR3 has 15 amino acids. V was clipped by 5 bases and J by 5 bases, with 17 bases between them. The CDR3 sequence: CASSHRVHSGDTQYF. The CDR3 DNA reads TGTGCCAGCAGTCACAGGGTGCACTCGGGAGATACGCAGTATTTT.

Turning to this clonotype: A much larger clone differs by one base, so this may be a read error. The J gene is TRBJ2-6, the V gene TRBV6-5; 7 bases align to TRBD2. Germline values: CDR1 MNHEY, CDR2 SVGAGI. With 2 bases clipped from V and 0 bases from J, the junction kept 13 bases outside the gene matches. This CDR3 is 20 amino acids long. The CDR3 coding sequence is TGTGCCAGCAGTTACCTAAGTCCGGCACAGCGGGGCTCTGGGGCCAACGTCCTGACTTTC. Its protein product is CASSYLSPAQRGSGANVLTF.

This clonotype was seen a handful of times. The chain couples TRBV20-1 to TRBJ2-7; no clear D. The CDR3 has 11 residues. From germline, CDR1 is DFQATT and CDR2 SNEGSKA (reference sequence). The V and J ends lost 5 bases and 3 bases respectively, with 8 bases between them. The CDR3 loop is CSALNLYEQYF. The CDR3 bases are TGCAGTGCTCTGAACCTCTACGAGCAGTACTTC.

This clonotype has more than one count but fewer than ten. V gene TRBV19 combines with J gene TRBJ2-3, with TRBD2 matching 12 bases. Germline V lookup: CDR1 LNHDA, CDR2 SQIVND (reference sequence). The CDR3 spans 16 residues. V dropped 4 bases and J dropped 0; count of bases not matched to a gene: 2. This chain's CDR3 is CASSRTSGTSTDTQYF. The CDR3 DNA reads as TGTGCCAGTAGTAGGACTAGCGGGACTAGCACAGATACGCAGTATTTT.

This clonotype has more than one count but fewer than ten. The chain recombines TRBV30 with TRBJ2-5, with D perhaps matching TRBD1 (5 bases). CDR3 length equals 12 residues. CDR1 GTSNPN and CDR2 SVGIG come from the germline V gene (reference sequence). The V end lost 2 bases, the J end lost 2 bases, and 6 bases lay between the germline ends. The CDR3 DNA follows: TGTGCCTGGAGTCCAGGGCAAGAGACCCAGTACTTC. It yields the protein CAWSPGQETQYF.

V gene TRBV25-1 combines with J gene TRBJ2-7, with D tentatively TRBD1 (5 bases). V was shortened by 3 bases and J by 2 bases, with 11 bases between the two germline ends. This CDR3 is built from 14 residues. Germline V lookup: CDR1 MGHDK, CDR2 SYGVNS. The CDR3 region has the DNA TGTGCCAGCAGTGAGCAGGGTCGGACCTACGAGCAGTACTTC. Its translation: CASSEQGRTYEQYF.

In its sample, this clonotype was seen many times. The chain combines TRBV6-2 or TRBV6-3 with TRBJ2-7; TRBD2 agrees at 7 bases. With 10 bases clipped from V and 1 base from J, the junction kept 7 bases outside the gene matches. This CDR3 region has 13 residues. Germline assignment: CDR1 MNHEY and CDR2 SVGEGT. The CDR3 DNA reads as TGTGCCACAACGGCTAGCGGTTCCTACGAGCAGTACTTC. Translation gives CATTASGSYEQYF.

This chain connects TRBV7-2 to TRBJ2-3, with 7 bases that match TRBD2. Losses at the gene ends were 6 bases for V and 3 bases for J; bases not matched to a gene: 15. The germline CDR1 and CDR2 sequences are SGHTA and FQGNSA. The CDR3 runs to 17 residues. CDR3 amino acids: CASRMRREIRRTDTQYF. Written as DNA, the CDR3 is TGTGCCAGCAGGATGCGGCGGGAGATCCGCCGTACAGATACGCAGTATTTT.

As regards this clonotype: This may be a read error: a much more frequent sequence differs by one nucleotide. The V call is TRBV20-1, the J call TRBJ2-1, with D tentatively TRBD1 (5 bases). V lost 2 bases to trimming and J lost 0 bases, with 14 bases between them. This CDR3 is built from 16 residues. Germline lookup yields CDR1 DFQATT and CDR2 SNEGSKA (reference sequence). CDR3 sequence (DNA): TGCAGTGCTAGACAAAACAGGAAAGGCTCCTACAATGAGCAGTTCTTC. The encoded protein is CSARQNRKGSYNEQFF.

This clonotype has a count of ten or more. This sequence joins TRBV29-1 and TRBJ2-5; 14 nucleotides agree with TRBD2. V was clipped by 4 bases and J by 5 bases; unmatched bases: 3. This CDR3 contains 14 residues. CDR1 is SQVTM and CDR2 is ANQGSEA in the germline V gene. This chain's CDR3 is CSVGLAGGPETQYF. CDR3 nucleotide sequence: TGCAGCGTTGGACTAGCGGGAGGGCCGGAGACCCAGTACTTC. Complete variable domain (other parts from reference TRBV29-1 and TRBJ2-5): SAVISQKPSRDICQRGTSLTIQCQVDSQVTMMFWYRQQPGQSLTLIATANQGSEATYESGFVIDKFPISRPNLTFSTLTVSNMSPEDSSIYLCSVGLAGGPETQYFGPGTRLLVL.

This clonotype was seen repeatedly, ten times or more. The rearrangement uses TRBV3-1 and TRBJ1-2, with D unresolved. Germline V gene data show CDR1 as LGHDT and CDR2 as YNNKEL (reference sequence). The germline V and J ends were trimmed by 5 bases and 1 base, with 8 bases remaining between them. This CDR3 region has 13 residues. The DNA for the CDR3 is TGTGCCAGCAGCGAGTGGAGTAACTATGGCTACACCTTC. Encoded protein: CASSEWSNYGYTF.

This clonotype was seen repeatedly, ten times or more. J is TRBJ2-7 and V is TRBV6-1; a weak D match, TRBD1 (5 bases). This CDR3 has 12 residues. V lost 0 bases, J lost 10 bases, and 10 bases lay in between. The germline gives CDR1 MNHNS, CDR2 SASEGT. The CDR3 protein is CASSEAGREQYF. The CDR3 DNA reads as TGTGCCAGCAGTGAAGCGGGCAGGGAACAGTACTTC.

This clonotype was detected many times. This chain links TRBV30 with TRBJ1-2; tentative D call: TRBD1 (6 bases). The CDR3 length is 15 residues. Trimming shortened V by 0 bases and J by 5 bases, and 16 bases separated the two germline ends. Germline values: CDR1 GTSNPN, CDR2 SVGIG (reference sequence). This chain's CDR3 is CAWSVHRVSRYGYTF. The CDR3 DNA reads TGTGCCTGGAGTGTTCACAGGGTGAGTCGGTATGGCTACACCTTC.

There are many counts of this clonotype. The chain combines TRBV10-3 with TRBJ1-4; possible D gene TRBD1, 5 bases. V was cut by 10 bases and J by 0 bases, with 15 bases left in between. The CDR3 runs 15 residues. Per the germline V gene, CDR1 is ENHRY and CDR2 is SYGVKD. The CDR3 region is CATTGGLATNEKLFF. The CDR3 DNA sequence: TGTGCCACCACAGGAGGCCTAGCAACTAATGAAAAACTGTTTTTT.

The chain links TRBV5-1 to TRBJ1-1, with D uncertain. From germline, CDR1 is SGHRS and CDR2 YFSETQ. The germline V and J ends were trimmed by 4 bases and 5 bases, with 9 bases remaining between them. CDR3 length: 12 amino acids. DNA of the CDR3: TGCGCCAGCAGCCCGGATCTGACTGAAGCTTTCTTT. Translation: CASSPDLTEAFF. Supplemented by reference TRBV5-1 and TRBJ1-1, the full variable domain reads KAGVTQTPRYLIKTRGQQVTLSCSPISGHRSVSWYQQTPGQGLQFLFEYFSETQRNKGNFPGRFSGRQFSNSRSEMNVSTLELGDSALYLCASSPDLTEAFFGQGTRLTVV.

The chain couples TRBV19 to TRBJ2-3; TRBD2 matches at 8 bases. With 4 bases clipped from V and 1 base from J, the junction kept 4 bases outside the gene matches. Germline loops: CDR1 LNHDA, CDR2 SQIVND (reference sequence). The CDR3 totals 15 residues. Here the CDR3 reads CASSKILAGTDTQYF. CDR3 bases: TGTGCCAGTAGTAAAATACTAGCGGGCACAGATACGCAGTATTTT.

This clonotype was seen ten or more times. V usage is TRBV11-2 and J usage is TRBJ1-2; 7 positions match TRBD1. The V segment lost 7 bases and the J segment 4 bases; nucleotides outside the gene matches: 6. In germline, CDR1 is SGHAT, CDR2 FQNNGV. CDR3 length: 13 amino acids. The CDR3 here is CASTQGQIYGYTF. CDR3 DNA: TGTGCCAGCACCCAGGGACAGATCTATGGCTACACCTTC.

This clonotype was found many times. The chain is built from TRBV7-9 and TRBJ2-7; weak D call: TRBD1 (6 bases). The CDR3 length is 13 residues. Germline CDR1 and CDR2: SEHNR and FQNEAQ (reference sequence). V was shortened by 0 bases and J by 7 bases, with 10 bases between the two germline ends. The CDR3 DNA sequence: TGTGCCAGCAGCTTAGCGGGGGCAGCTGAGCAGTACTTC. It specifies CASSLAGAAEQYF.